This T cell receptor beta chain derives from a study of blood T cell repertoires in COVID-19. The repertoire was sequenced with immunoSEQ multiplex PCR; TCRdb's copy has only in-frame clones and lacks some. Among around 140,000 clones listed, roughly 84% were seen once. CDR3 length equals 14 residues. V shed 2 bases and J shed 5 bases, with 12 bases lying between them. Germline lookup yields CDR1 MDHEN and CDR2 SYDVKM. The chain combines TRBV28 with TRBJ1-1; D is possibly TRBD1 (6 bases). The sample taken for sequencing was peripheral blood. This sequence was found in a human donor with acute or convalescent COVID-19. The donor label of this sample is uncertain. The CDR3, as DNA: TGTGCCAGCAGTTTAATGCAGGGGAATACTGAAGCTTTCTTT. It specifies CASSLMQGNTEAFF.